A selection of T cell receptor beta chains follows, all from one sample in a study of blood T cell repertoires in COVID-19. Sequenced by immunoSEQ multiplex PCR; TCRdb stores in-frame clones only, minus some. The data contain more than 40,000 clones, roughly 86% of them singletons. The sequencing input was peripheral blood. These TCRs come from a man aged 50 or older with active COVID-19. Each CDR3 is given with its conserved first and last residue. A D gene is named only where the DNA matches it firmly. Clone size is given for some rows only: seen once, a few or many times, or a class if the clone is expanded.

V gene: TRBV7-8
J gene: TRBJ1-2
clone size: few
D gene: .
CDR3 protein: CASSPGGFANYGYTF
CDR3 DNA: TGTGCCAGCAGCCCCGGCGGGTTTGCTAACTATGGCTACACCTTC

V gene: TRBV29-1
J gene: TRBJ2-3
clone size: .
D gene: .
CDR3 protein: CSGGGPPAGKRASDTQYF
CDR3 DNA: TGCAGCGGTGGAGGGCCCCCCGCGGGGAAGCGGGCCTCGGATACGCAGTATTTT

V gene: TRBV20-1
J gene: TRBJ2-1
clone size: .
D gene: .
CDR3 protein: CSARDGRGQFF
CDR3 DNA: TGCAGTGCTAGAGATGGCCGGGGGCAGTTCTTC

V gene: TRBV9
J gene: TRBJ2-7
clone size: .
D gene: TRBD2
CDR3 protein: CASSVGGLAGYEQYF
CDR3 DNA: TGTGCCAGCAGCGTAGGGGGGCTAGCGGGCTACGAGCAGTACTTC

V gene: TRBV30
J gene: TRBJ1-4
clone size: few
D gene: TRBD1
CDR3 protein: CAQGQGDMSTNEKLFF
CDR3 DNA: TGTGCCCAGGGGCAGGGGGATATGTCGACTAATGAAAAACTGTTTTTT

V gene: TRBV6-6
J gene: TRBJ2-3
clone size: .
D gene: TRBD1
CDR3 protein: CASSPDRGLLKHTQYF
CDR3 DNA: TGTGCCAGCAGCCCAGACAGGGGGCTGTTAAAGCATACGCAGTATTTT

V gene: TRBV11-1
J gene: TRBJ2-1
clone size: once
D gene: .
CDR3 protein: CASSLVPGGLYNEQFF
CDR3 DNA: TGTGCCAGCAGCTTAGTCCCCGGGGGACTCTACAATGAGCAGTTCTTC

V gene: TRBV19
J gene: TRBJ1-4
clone size: .
D gene: .
CDR3 protein: CASSTTGGRSEKLFF
CDR3 DNA: TGTGCCAGTAGTACCACGGGGGGAAGGAGTGAAAAACTGTTTTTT

V gene: TRBV7-2
J gene: TRBJ1-6
clone size: .
D gene: .
CDR3 protein: CASSRRADSSYNSPLHF
CDR3 DNA: TGTGCCAGCAGCCGTCGGGCGGACAGCTCCTATAATTCACCCCTCCACTTT

V gene: TRBV13
J gene: TRBJ2-2
clone size: .
D gene: TRBD1
CDR3 protein: CATQGDTGELFF
CDR3 DNA: TGTGCCACCCAGGGGGACACCGGGGAGCTGTTTTTT

V gene: TRBV6-5
J gene: TRBJ2-1
clone size: .
D gene: .
CDR3 protein: CASSLSYTNEQFF
CDR3 DNA: TGTGCCAGCAGTTTAAGTTACACCAATGAGCAGTTCTTC

V gene: TRBV4-2
J gene: TRBJ1-6
clone size: .
D gene: TRBD1
CDR3 protein: CASSQEPGQGSNSPLHF
CDR3 DNA: TGTGCCAGCAGCCAAGAACCGGGACAGGGATCTAATTCACCCCTCCACTTT

V gene: TRBV2
J gene: TRBJ2-1
clone size: .
D gene: .
CDR3 protein: CASEDGPGLWREQFF
CDR3 DNA: TGTGCCAGCGAGGACGGCCCGGGACTTTGGAGGGAGCAGTTCTTC

V gene: TRBV5-1
J gene: TRBJ1-1
clone size: .
D gene: .
CDR3 protein: CASSFLQAGRDTEAFF
CDR3 DNA: TGCGCCAGCAGCTTCCTACAGGCAGGGAGGGACACTGAAGCTTTCTTT

V gene: TRBV2
J gene: TRBJ1-1
clone size: .
D gene: .
CDR3 protein: CASKGGQDVWTEAFF
CDR3 DNA: TGTGCCAGCAAGGGGGGGCAAGATGTATGGACTGAAGCTTTCTTT

V gene: TRBV18
J gene: TRBJ2-3
clone size: .
D gene: TRBD2
CDR3 protein: CASSPTSGTSTDTQYF
CDR3 DNA: TGTGCCAGCTCACCCACTAGCGGAACAAGCACAGATACGCAGTATTTT

V gene: TRBV7-2
J gene: TRBJ1-1
clone size: .
D gene: TRBD1
CDR3 protein: CASSLTGGGGTEAFF
CDR3 DNA: TGTGCCAGCAGCTTGACAGGGGGCGGTGGCACTGAAGCTTTCTTT

V gene: TRBV28
J gene: TRBJ1-4
clone size: .
D gene: TRBD1
CDR3 protein: CASSFRQGAGEKLFF
CDR3 DNA: TGTGCCAGCAGTTTTAGGCAGGGGGCGGGTGAAAAACTGTTTTTT

V gene: TRBV7-2
J gene: TRBJ2-1
clone size: .
D gene: TRBD1
CDR3 protein: CASSYDRAGYNEQFF
CDR3 DNA: TGTGCCAGCAGCTACGACAGGGCCGGGTACAATGAGCAGTTCTTC

V gene: TRBV18
J gene: TRBJ1-5
clone size: few
D gene: .
CDR3 protein: CASSPQVRGHYQPQHF
CDR3 DNA: TGTGCCAGCTCACCCCAGGTAAGGGGCCACTATCAGCCCCAGCATTTT

V gene: TRBV2
J gene: TRBJ1-1
clone size: .
D gene: TRBD1
CDR3 protein: CASSDRAKTTEAFF
CDR3 DNA: TGTGCCAGTAGTGACAGGGCCAAAACCACTGAAGCTTTCTTT

V gene: TRBV6-1
J gene: TRBJ1-5
clone size: .
D gene: .
CDR3 protein: CASSERGREEQPQHF
CDR3 DNA: TGTGCCAGCAGTGAAAGGGGCAGGGAAGAGCAGCCCCAGCATTTT

V gene: TRBV11-2
J gene: TRBJ2-1
clone size: .
D gene: TRBD1
CDR3 protein: CASIPGQGLRHEQFF
CDR3 DNA: TGTGCCAGCATCCCGGGACAGGGATTACGACATGAGCAGTTCTTC

V gene: TRBV15
J gene: TRBJ2-7
clone size: .
D gene: TRBD2
CDR3 protein: CATSRDRAGGGLEQYF
CDR3 DNA: TGTGCCACCAGCAGAGATCGGGCGGGCGGGGGGCTCGAGCAGTACTTC

V gene: TRBV6-2/TRBV6-3
J gene: TRBJ1-4
clone size: .
D gene: .
CDR3 protein: CASSYDRSTPNEKLFF
CDR3 DNA: TGTGCCAGCAGTTACGATAGATCCACGCCTAATGAAAAACTGTTTTTT